The rows below give T cell receptor beta chains drawn from one sample of a study of CD8 T cells in ankylosing spondylitis. TCRdb re-called the 5' RACE reads through MiXCR, storing one row per CDR3 protein. The repertoire holds 200,000 to 250,000 distinct CDR3 sequences, with approximately 10% as singletons. The sequenced material came from blood, either unsorted or a sorted T cell fraction (not recorded which). These receptors originate from a male donor with ankylosing spondylitis or in good health (not recorded which). Each CDR3 is given with its conserved first and last residue. The order of the fields is D gene, clone size, J gene, V gene, CDR3 DNA, CDR3 protein. D genes are given only for firm matches. Clone sizes are given selectively: once, few, many, or a class where the clone is expanded.

- - TRBJ2-2 TRBV7-2 TGTGCCAGCAGCCCCCGGACGGTGCGCACCGGGGAGCTGTTTTTT CASSPRTVRTGELFF
- few TRBJ2-7 TRBV5-1 TGCGCCAGCAGCTTCAGGGGCCCGGGGAAAAACGAGCAGTACTTC CASSFRGPGKNEQYF
- many TRBJ2-5 TRBV9 TGTGCCAGCAGTCCGGGACCCAAAGAGACCCAGTACTTC CASSPGPKETQYF
TRBD2 many TRBJ2-1 TRBV20-1 TGCAGTGCTAGGGATGCTAGCGGCCAACCGGTCAATGAGCAGTTCTTC CSARDASGQPVNEQFF
- - TRBJ2-3 TRBV20-1 TGCTGTGCTACCGGGACACCGGTTAGCACAGATACGCAGTATTTT CCATGTPVSTDTQYF
TRBD2 few TRBJ2-1 TRBV7-6 TGTGCCAGCAGCTTACCGGAAACCGGGACTAGCGAGTACAATGAGCAGTTCTTC CASSLPETGTSEYNEQFF
- few TRBJ2-7 TRBV7-8 TGTGCCAGCAGCCGTTCCACCGTTGTGAGCTCCTACGAGCAGTACTTC CASSRSTVVSSYEQYF
- many TRBJ2-5 TRBV3-1 TGTGCCAGCAGCCTACGACAGACCCAAGAGACCCAGTACTTC CASSLRQTQETQYF
TRBD2 - TRBJ2-3 TRBV28 TGTGCCAGCAACCTCGGGGGGGATACGCAGTATTTT CASNLGGDTQYF
TRBD1 few TRBJ2-2 TRBV12-5 TGTGCTAGTGGTCCAATAGGACAGGGGACCGGGGAGCTGTTTTTT CASGPIGQGTGELFF
- many TRBJ2-2 TRBV7-6 TGTGCCAGCAGCTTAGGAGTTAGGGGGAACACCGGGGAGCTGTTTTTT CASSLGVRGNTGELFF
- many TRBJ2-3 TRBV29-1 TGCAGCGTGAGGGGGGCAGAGTGGGGCACAGATACGCAGTATTTT CSVRGAEWGTDTQYF
TRBD1 many TRBJ1-1 TRBV5-1 TGCGCCAGCAGCGGCCAGGGGGTGGGCACTGAAGCTTTCTTT CASSGQGVGTEAFF
TRBD1 many TRBJ2-6 TRBV12-3/TRBV12-4 TGTGCCAGCATCCGACAGGGGGCACTGTTTTCTGGGGCCAACGTCCTGACTTTC CASIRQGALFSGANVLTF
- many TRBJ2-5 TRBV5-6 TGTGCCAGCAGCTTGGGGGCGGTCCAAGAGACCCAGTACTTC CASSLGAVQETQYF
- - TRBJ2-1 TRBV12-2 TGTGCAAGTCGCTTAGAATTGTCACAGGCCCCGTGGATCGAGCAGTTCTTC CASRLELSQAPWIEQFF
TRBD2 once TRBJ2-3 TRBV2 TGTGCCAGCACTAGCGGGACCACAGATACGCAGTATTTT CASTSGTTDTQYF
- - TRBJ2-3 TRBV3-1 TGTGCCAGCAGCCATCATAAAATGGGGGGGCTGAGTTTGGATACGCAGTATTTT CASSHHKMGGLSLDTQYF
- - TRBJ2-7 TRBV19 TGTGCCAGTAGTACTAACCGGGGAGACGGGCAGTACTTC CASSTNRGDGQYF
TRBD1 many TRBJ1-1 TRBV7-3 TGTGCCAGCAGCTACTCCGGGACAGGGGGCGAGGGAGCTTTCTTT CASSYSGTGGEGAFF
- few TRBJ1-1 TRBV20-1 TGCAGGGAGGGACGGGGACCTGAAGCTTTCTTT CREGRGPEAFF
- - TRBJ1-1 TRBV19 TGTGCCAGTAGTATAGTCGGTCAGTTTACTGAAGCTTTCTTT CASSIVGQFTEAFF
- many TRBJ2-1 TRBV29-1 TGCAGCGTTGCCCGGACGGTGCCGCATGAGCAGTTCTTC CSVARTVPHEQFF
- many TRBJ1-6 TRBV7-8 TGTGCCAGCAGCTTAGAAAGCCTGGACAAAAATTCACCCCTCCACTTT CASSLESLDKNSPLHF
- few TRBJ2-7 TRBV7-6 TGTGCCAGCAGCTTGCGGGAAGACGAGCAGTACTTC CASSLREDEQYF
- many TRBJ1-6 TRBV6-1 TGTGCCAGCAGTACCCCCTCGGGGGCGCATTCACCCCTCCACTTT CASSTPSGAHSPLHF
- few TRBJ2-2 TRBV20-1 TGCAGTGCCGCGACACGCCGGGCCGGGGAGCTGTTTTTT CSAATRRAGELFF
TRBD2 - TRBJ2-2 TRBV18 TGTGCCAGCTCGCTAGCGGCGCAGGGCCTGAACACCGGGGAGCTGTTTTTT CASSLAAQGLNTGELFF
- many TRBJ1-4 TRBV27 TGTGCCAGCGGGCTGGGGGGCGTATATGAAAAACTGTTTTTT CASGLGGVYEKLFF
- many TRBJ2-3 TRBV3-1 TGTGCCAGCAGCCAAGGCGCGGCGAAGTCAGATACGCAGTATTTT CASSQGAAKSDTQYF
TRBD2 many TRBJ2-3 TRBV9 TGTGCCAGCAGCGCCGCGGAGGGAGGGTCGACAGATACGCAGTATTTT CASSAAEGGSTDTQYF
- - TRBJ1-1 TRBV3-1 TGTGCCAGCAGCCAAGGGCGGGGGGCGCGGGACACTGAAGCTTTCTTT CASSQGRGARDTEAFF
TRBD1 many TRBJ1-5 TRBV10-3 TGTGCCATCAGAGGGGACAGACAGGGAAACAATCAGCCCCAGCATTTT CAIRGDRQGNNQPQHF
- many TRBJ2-2 TRBV12-3/TRBV12-4 TGTGCCAGCAGTTTAGGACTTACGACCGGGGAGCTGTTTTTT CASSLGLTTGELFF
- many TRBJ2-3 TRBV12-3/TRBV12-4 TGTGCCAGCAGTTTCGGGACCCCCGCACTCGATACGCAGTATTTT CASSFGTPALDTQYF
- many TRBJ2-3 TRBV5-1 TGCGCCAGCAGCTTTGAAGGACACGGCACAGATACGCAGTATTTT CASSFEGHGTDTQYF
- - TRBJ2-2 TRBV9 TGTGCCAGCAGCGTAGAGGGTAGCGAGAACACCGGGGAGCTGTTTTTT CASSVEGSENTGELFF
- once TRBJ1-4 TRBV11-3 TGTGCCAGGACGGGCAGGGGAACTAATGAAAAACTGTTTTTT CARTGRGTNEKLFF
- - TRBJ2-5 TRBV7-9 TGTGCCAGCAGCTTAGTAGGGACGCCTGGGACCCAGTACTTC CASSLVGTPGTQYF
- few TRBJ1-6 TRBV5-5 TGTGCCAGCAGCTTGGCCTGGCGGCAGGGTAGTTCACCCCTCCACTTT CASSLAWRQGSSPLHF
TRBD1 many TRBJ1-2 TRBV7-9 TGTGCCAGCAGAGGGGGACAGAACTATGGCTACACCTTC CASRGGQNYGYTF
TRBD2 few TRBJ2-3 TRBV20-1 TGCTGTGCTAGAGATTTGAAGACTAGCTCGGCTGCAGATACGCAGTATTTT CCARDLKTSSAADTQYF
- many TRBJ1-1 TRBV7-9 TGTGCCAGCAGCTTAACCGGGACCGACACTGAAGCTTTCTTT CASSLTGTDTEAFF
- - TRBJ2-7 TRBV3-1 TGTGCCAGCAGCCAAGAAATGGGGAAATCGTACGAGCAGTACTTC CASSQEMGKSYEQYF
- few TRBJ1-2 TRBV6-1 TGTGCCGCAACCAATGGGGGGCGGTCTGGCTACACCTTC CAATNGGRSGYTF
TRBD1 many TRBJ1-5 TRBV27 TGTGCCAGCAGTTTCGACAGGGGTTCCCAGCCCCAGCATTTT CASSFDRGSQPQHF
TRBD2 - TRBJ2-3 TRBV4-2 TGTGCCATCAGCTCCGGACTAGCGGGCTCTAGCACAGATACGCAGTATTTT CAISSGLAGSSTDTQYF
- - TRBJ1-4 TRBV5-4 TGTGCCAGCAGCTTGGGGGATCGAGGGGTTCGAGAAAAACTGTTTTTT CASSLGDRGVREKLFF
- many TRBJ2-3 TRBV20-1 TGCAGTGCTGGCCGGGGCCTGTTTCCAGGCACAGATACGCAGTATTTT CSAGRGLFPGTDTQYF
- - TRBJ2-4 TRBV15 TGTGCCACCAGCAGAGATCCCGGAGTAAAACTAGTGTTTTACGACATTCAGTACTTC CATSRDPGVKLVFYDIQYF
- - TRBJ2-1 TRBV7-2 TGTGCCAGCAGCCCACCGGGGGGCTACTCCTACAATGAGCAGTTCTTC CASSPPGGYSYNEQFF
- few TRBJ2-1 TRBV28 TGTGCCAGCGGCCTTTTTGGGGGGGCCCACGTCTTC CASGLFGGAHVF
TRBD1 many TRBJ1-1 TRBV7-9 TGTGCCAGCAGCTTGAGCGGGCAGGGGGCCTACACTGAAGCTTTCTTT CASSLSGQGAYTEAFF
TRBD1 many TRBJ2-1 TRBV20-1 TGCAGTGCTATTAACAGGGGAACCAACAATGAGCAGTTCTTC CSAINRGTNNEQFF
TRBD1 - TRBJ2-7 TRBV7-2 TGTGCCAGCAGCTTAGAGGGACAGGGACTCCACGAGCAGTACTTC CASSLEGQGLHEQYF
- - TRBJ2-2 TRBV28 TGTGCCAGCATGAGTCATGGGAACACCGGGGAGCTGTTTTTT CASMSHGNTGELFF
TRBD1 few TRBJ2-6 TRBV6-5 TGTGCCAGCAGTTATTTCACAGGGGCTGGGGCCAACGTCCTGACTTTC CASSYFTGAGANVLTF
TRBD1 many TRBJ2-2 TRBV9 TGTGCCAGCAGCGCCCGGACAGGGAACACCGGGGAGCTGTTTTTT CASSARTGNTGELFF
- many TRBJ2-3 TRBV20-1 TGCAGTGCTATCAAGGACGCTAGCACAGATACGCAGTATTTT CSAIKDASTDTQYF
- - TRBJ1-3 TRBV20-1 TGCAGTGCTAGAGAGAGATCCTCGGGAAACACCATATATTTT CSARERSSGNTIYF